These T cell receptor beta chains were read from a single sample in a study of T cell responses to AZD1222 COVID-19 vaccine. Using immunoSEQ multiplex PCR, the repertoire was profiled, and TCRdb retains in-frame clones only, with some absent. The repertoire has about 42,000 clones, about 91% of them found once; the top ten carry 25%. The specimen comprised peripheral blood, sampled 28 days after the second AZD1222 dose. These receptors were taken from an adult who received the AZD1222 COVID-19 vaccine. Both conserved end residues are part of each CDR3. D genes are given only for firm matches. Size tells how often a clone was seen (once, few, many) or the class of an expanded clone, and some rows leave it out.

CASSWLLNSPLHF,TGTGCCAGCAGTTGGCTCCTAAATTCACCCCTCCACTTT,TRBV27,.,.,TRBJ1-6
CASSEYGGSEAFF,TGTGCCAGCAGTGAATATGGGGGCTCTGAAGCTTTCTTT,TRBV6-1,.,.,TRBJ1-1
CASSAEGGATGNTIYF,TGTGCCAGCAGTGCGGAAGGTGGGGCTACTGGAAACACCATATATTTT,TRBV2,.,.,TRBJ1-3
CSVEVWDRTSSDTQYF,TGCAGCGTTGAAGTTTGGGATCGGACGAGCTCAGATACGCAGTATTTT,TRBV29-1,.,once,TRBJ2-3
CAISESTGLEAFF,TGTGCCATCAGTGAGTCTACGGGGCTTGAAGCTTTCTTT,TRBV10-3,.,.,TRBJ1-1
CASSLDLAGGAYNEQFF,TGTGCCAGCAGCTTAGACCTAGCGGGGGGGGCTTACAATGAGCAGTTCTTC,TRBV11-2,TRBD2,.,TRBJ2-1
CSVGTGGTYEQYF,TGCAGCGTTGGGACAGGGGGCACCTACGAGCAGTACTTC,TRBV29-1,TRBD1,.,TRBJ2-7
CASSAPTGTYEQYF,TGTGCCAGCAGCGCCCCGACCGGGACCTACGAGCAGTACTTC,TRBV7-7,.,few,TRBJ2-7
CASSWIGTVVYEQYF,TGCGCCAGCAGCTGGATAGGGACAGTTGTCTACGAGCAGTACTTC,TRBV5-1,TRBD1,.,TRBJ2-7
CASSATGRGDTQYF,TGTGCCAGCAGCGCGACAGGGCGAGGAGATACGCAGTATTTT,TRBV5-6,TRBD1,.,TRBJ2-3